The T cell receptor beta chain described here comes from a study of cytomegalovirus exposure and HLA in healthy donors. Germline CDR1 reads MNHNS; CDR2 reads SASEGT. The CDR3 has 13 amino acids. The V and J ends lost 1 base and 1 base respectively, with 4 bases between them. Libraries were prepared by immunoSEQ multiplex PCR; TCRdb keeps only in-frame clonotypes and omits some of them. Of approximately 220,000 clones listed, 85% to 95% are singletons. Sequenced: PBMCs. The J gene is TRBJ1-1, the V gene TRBV6-1; the D is unclear. This TCR came from a woman aged 18-35 years in good health and CMV-seronegative. CDR3 amino acids: CASSEVWNTEAFF. DNA for the CDR3: TGTGCCAGCAGTGAAGTCTGGAACACTGAAGCTTTCTTT.